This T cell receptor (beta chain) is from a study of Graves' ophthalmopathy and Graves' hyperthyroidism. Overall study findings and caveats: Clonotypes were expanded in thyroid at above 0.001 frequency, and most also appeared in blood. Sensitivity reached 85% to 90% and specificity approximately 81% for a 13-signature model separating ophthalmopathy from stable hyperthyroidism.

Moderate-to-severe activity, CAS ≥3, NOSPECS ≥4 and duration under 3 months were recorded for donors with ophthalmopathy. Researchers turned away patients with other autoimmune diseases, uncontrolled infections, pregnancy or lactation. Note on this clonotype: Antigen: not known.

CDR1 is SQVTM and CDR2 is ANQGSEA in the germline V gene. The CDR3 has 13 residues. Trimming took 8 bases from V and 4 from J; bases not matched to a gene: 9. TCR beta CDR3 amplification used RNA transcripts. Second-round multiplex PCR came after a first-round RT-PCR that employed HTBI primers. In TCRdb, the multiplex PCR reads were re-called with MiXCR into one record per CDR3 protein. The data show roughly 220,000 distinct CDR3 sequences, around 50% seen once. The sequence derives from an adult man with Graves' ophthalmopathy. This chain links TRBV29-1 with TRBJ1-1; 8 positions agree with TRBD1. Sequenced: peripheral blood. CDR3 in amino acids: CSLEGRGLTEAFF. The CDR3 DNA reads TGCAGCTTGGAAGGCAGGGGGCTCACTGAAGCTTTCTTT. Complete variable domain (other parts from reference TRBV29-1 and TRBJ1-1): SAVISQKPSRDICQRGTSLTIQCQVDSQVTMMFWYRQQPGQSLTLIATANQGSEATYESGFVIDKFPISRPNLTFSTLTVSNMSPEDSSIYLCSLEGRGLTEAFFGQGTRLTVV.